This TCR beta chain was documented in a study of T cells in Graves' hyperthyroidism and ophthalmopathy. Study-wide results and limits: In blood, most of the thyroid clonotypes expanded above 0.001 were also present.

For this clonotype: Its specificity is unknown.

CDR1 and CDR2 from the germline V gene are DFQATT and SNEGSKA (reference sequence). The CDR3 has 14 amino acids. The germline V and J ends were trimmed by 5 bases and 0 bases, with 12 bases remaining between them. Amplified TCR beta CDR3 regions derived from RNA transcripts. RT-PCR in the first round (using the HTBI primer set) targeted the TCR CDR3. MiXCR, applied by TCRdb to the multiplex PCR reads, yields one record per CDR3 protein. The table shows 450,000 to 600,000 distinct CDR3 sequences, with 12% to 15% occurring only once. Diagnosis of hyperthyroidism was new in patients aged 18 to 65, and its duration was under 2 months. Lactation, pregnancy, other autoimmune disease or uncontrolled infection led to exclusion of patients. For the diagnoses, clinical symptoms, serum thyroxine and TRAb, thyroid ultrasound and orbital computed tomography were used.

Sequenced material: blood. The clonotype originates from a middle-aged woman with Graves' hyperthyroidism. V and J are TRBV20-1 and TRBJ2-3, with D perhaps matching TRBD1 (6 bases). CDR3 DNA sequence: TGCAGTGCTCCCCGGACAGCTAGCACAGATACGCAGTATTTT. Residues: CSAPRTASTDTQYF.